This section outlines one T cell receptor beta chain sequence together with its context. Antigen: not known. These data are taken from a study of cytomegalovirus exposure and HLA in healthy donors. Primers for the PCR totalled 60 Vbeta and 13 Jbeta. Some clones are missing from TCRdb's copy, which holds only in-frame ones; the method was immunoSEQ multiplex PCR. The sample records 95,000 to 150,000 clones, 60% to 85% being singletons. The V end lost 7 bases, the J end lost 0 bases, and 15 bases lay between the germline ends. The CDR3 is made up of 15 amino acids. Germline V lookup: CDR1 SEHNR, CDR2 FQNEAQ (reference sequence). Study findings and constraints: Relative to equally common others, HLA-associated TCR beta chains showed greater clonal expansion in a later analysis. The authors considered a cluster of highly shared sequence variants likely to be a sequencing artifact.

The clonotype comes from a woman in her thirties or forties in good health and CMV-seronegative. The genes are TRBV7-9 and TRBJ1-1, with no clear D. Sequenced: PBMCs. The DNA for the CDR3 is TGTGCCAGCATTGACGGCGGGTTGATGAACACTGAAGCTTTCTTT. It specifies CASIDGGLMNTEAFF.